Listed here are 13 T cell receptor beta chains from one sample, sequenced in a study of T-cell memory formation after mild COVID-19. TCRdb processed the 5' RACE reads anew with MiXCR; each CDR3 protein has one entry. This table holds about 140,000 distinct CDR3 sequences, 6% to 7% found once. Material for sequencing was PBMCs or a T cell subset sorted from them (not recorded which). The receptors were gathered from an adult woman who had mild COVID-19 (a few samples of this study predate the infection). Cell type and time point are not known.

In its sample, this clonotype was seen many times. The genes are TRBV6-2 or TRBV6-3 and TRBJ1-1; D gene uncertain. CDR1 is MNHEY and CDR2 is SVGEGT in the germline V gene. The CDR3 is 14 amino acids. V was pared by 3 bases and J by 4 bases, with 12 bases between. Here the CDR3 reads CASSYVLGRTEAFF. CDR3 in DNA: TGTGCCAGCAGTTATGTGCTTGGCCGCACTGAAGCTTTCTTT.

This clonotype has at least ten counts. The V and J genes are TRBV5-1 and TRBJ2-4; D is perhaps TRBD1 or TRBD2 (5 bases each). Germline lookup yields CDR1 SGHRS and CDR2 YFSETQ. The CDR3 runs to 15 residues. With 4 bases removed from V and 7 bases from J, the gap between germline ends came to 18 bases. CDR3 in amino acids: CASSEGHIRENIQYF. Here the CDR3 DNA reads TGCGCCAGCAGCGAAGGACATATCAGGGAGAACATTCAGTACTTC. Combining the CDR3 with reference TRBV5-1 and TRBJ2-4 gives the whole variable domain KAGVTQTPRYLIKTRGQQVTLSCSPISGHRSVSWYQQTPGQGLQFLFEYFSETQRNKGNFPGRFSGRQFSNSRSEMNVSTLELGDSALYLCASSEGHIRENIQYFGAGTRLSVL.

This clonotype occurred a few times. This rearrangement joins TRBV29-1 to TRBJ1-2; possible D gene TRBD1, 6 bases. The CDR3 totals 14 residues. Trimming left V 1 base short and J 2 bases short, with 11 bases between. Germline lookup yields CDR1 SQVTM and CDR2 ANQGSEA. The chain's CDR3 is CSVEGGQGNYGYTF. The CDR3 DNA sequence: TGCAGCGTTGAAGGAGGTCAGGGGAACTATGGCTACACCTTC.

This clonotype was detected ten times or more. This chain links TRBV7-8 with TRBJ2-7, with 10 bases aligning to TRBD1. The length of the CDR3 is 15 residues. V was clipped by 5 bases and J by 0 bases; unmatched bases: 4. The germline gives CDR1 SGHVS, CDR2 FQNEAQ. The DNA for the CDR3 is TGTGCCAGCAGCAACCGGGACAGGGGCTCCTACGAGCAGTACTTC. It is translated as CASSNRDRGSYEQYF. Complete variable domain (other parts from reference TRBV7-8 and TRBJ2-7): GAGVSQSPRYKVAKRGQDVALRCDPISGHVSLFWYQQALGQGPEFLTYFQNEAQLDKSGLPSDRFFAERPEGSVSTLKIQRTQQEDSAVYLCASSNRDRGSYEQYFGPGTRLTVT.

This clonotype was observed at least ten times. The V gene is TRBV12-3 or TRBV12-4, the J gene TRBJ1-1; a possible D gene is TRBD1 (5 bases). There are 13 residues in the CDR3. Deletions cut 10 bases from V and 1 base from J, with 13 bases between. In nucleotides, the CDR3 is TGTGCCACCGGGCGGCAGGGGAACACTGAAGCTTTCTTT. Residues: CATGRQGNTEAFF.

This clonotype was seen only a few times. The chain joins TRBV15 to TRBJ2-1; D remains unclear. This CDR3 contains 14 residues. Germline CDR1 reads LNHNV; CDR2 reads YYDKDF (reference sequence). Trimming cost V 3 bases and J 4 bases, with 10 bases left between them. Here the CDR3 reads CATSRGGTYNEQFF. The DNA for the CDR3 is TGTGCCACCAGCAGGGGCGGCACTTACAATGAGCAGTTCTTC.

This clonotype was detected ten times or more. The rearrangement joins TRBV20-1 to TRBJ2-3; TRBD2 aligns across 7 bases. V was clipped by 6 bases and J by 4 bases; unmatched bases: 13. CDR1 and CDR2 from the germline V gene are DFQATT and SNEGSKA (reference sequence). The CDR3 is 15 residues long. The CDR3: CSAPGGSGGADTQYF. Written as DNA, the CDR3 is TGCAGTGCCCCCGGGGGGTCTGGAGGCGCAGATACGCAGTATTTT.

This clonotype was picked up many times. V and J are TRBV7-6 and TRBJ2-2; D not certain. From germline, CDR1 is SGHVS and CDR2 FNYEAQ. The CDR3 is made up of 15 amino acids. V lost 1 base and J lost 7, with 13 bases in between. The CDR3 DNA reads TGTGCCAGCAGCTTAGAGCCCCATAGTAACGGGGAGCTGTTTTTT. This translates into CASSLEPHSNGELFF.

This clonotype came up many times. The chain combines TRBV7-9 with TRBJ2-1; D gene ambiguous. CDR3 size: 11 residues. Germline lookup yields CDR1 SEHNR and CDR2 FQNEAQ (reference sequence). V was trimmed by 5 bases and J by 4 bases, leaving 3 bases between them. The chain's CDR3 is CASSRYNEQFF. The CDR3 region has the DNA TGTGCCAGCAGCCGATACAATGAGCAGTTCTTC.

In its sample, this clonotype was seen many times. Germline and junction disagree at one end, which may indicate a read error. The chain employs TRBV20-1 and TRBJ1-1; D gene uncertain. Germline CDR1 is DFQATT and CDR2 is SNEGSKA (reference sequence). The CDR3 consists of 11 residues. CDR3: CSSAINTEAFF. The CDR3 coding sequence is TGCAGTTCCGCTATCAACACTGAGGCTTTCTTT.

This clonotype was detected only a few times. This chain links TRBV19 with TRBJ2-5, with D perhaps matching TRBD2 (5 bases). The V gene lost 4 bases and the J gene lost 2 bases, with 11 bases spanning the gap. Germline CDR1 LNHDA, CDR2 SQIVND (reference sequence). This CDR3 is 14 amino acids long. This CDR3 is CASSKAVTQETQYF. In DNA, the CDR3 is TGTGCCAGTAGTAAAGCGGTGACTCAAGAGACCCAGTACTTC.

CDR3 DNA sequence: TGTGCCAGCAGTGCGGAGACTAGCGGGAGCAATGAGCAGTTCTTC. Translating gives CASSAETSGSNEQFF. The chain is built from TRBV2 and TRBJ2-1; 12 nucleotides match TRBD2. Trimming took 4 bases from V and 6 from J; bases not matched to a gene: 4. CDR3 length: 15 amino acids. Germline CDR1 and CDR2: SNHLY and FYNNEI.

The table lists this clonotype with a few counts. This chain links TRBV12-3 or TRBV12-4 with TRBJ1-6; a possible D gene is TRBD1 (5 bases). This CDR3 contains 13 residues. Trimming took 3 bases from V and 10 from J, leaving 10 bases between them. CDR3 sequence reads: CASSLGRESPLHF. The DNA of the CDR3 is TGTGCCAGCAGTTTGGGCAGGGAATCACCCCTCCACTTT.